This entry describes one T cell receptor beta chain. Its antigen is unidentified. From its re-call of the 5' RACE reads, TCRdb lists each CDR3 protein once, without DNA. Its table lists about 410,000 distinct CDR3 sequences. These data come from a study of T cells expressing NK-cell markers. Study-level findings and limits: There remained a lack of clarity about HCMV specificity of expanded NKG2C+ T cell clones. Of CD8+ T cells, roughly 1.0-7.0% belonged to dominant NKG2C+ clonotypes in roughly 6 donors.

The CDR3 length is 12 residues. V gene TRBV12-3 or TRBV12-4 combines with J gene TRBJ2-3. Sequencing used blood T cells: a sorted CD56 or NKG2C T cell subset, CD4+ or CD8+ T cells, or bulk PBMC T cells (not recorded which). The receptor was derived from a woman in her fifties or sixties in good health. The CDR3 reads CASRPSTDTQYF.